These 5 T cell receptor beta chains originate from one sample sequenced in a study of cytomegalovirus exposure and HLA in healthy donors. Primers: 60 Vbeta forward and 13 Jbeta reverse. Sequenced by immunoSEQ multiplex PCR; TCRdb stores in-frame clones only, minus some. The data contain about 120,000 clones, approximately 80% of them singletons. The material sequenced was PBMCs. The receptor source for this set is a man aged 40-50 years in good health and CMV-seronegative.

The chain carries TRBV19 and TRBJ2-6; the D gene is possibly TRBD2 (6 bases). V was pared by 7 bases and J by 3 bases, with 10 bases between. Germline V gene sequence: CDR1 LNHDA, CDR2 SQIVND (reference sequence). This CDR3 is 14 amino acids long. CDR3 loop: CASTGEVGANVLTF. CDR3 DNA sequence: TGTGCCAGTACGGGGGAGGTTGGGGCCAACGTCCTGACTTTC. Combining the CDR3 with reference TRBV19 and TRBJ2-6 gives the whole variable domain DGGITQSPKYLFRKEGQNVTLSCEQNLNHDAMYWYRQDPGQGLRLIYYSQIVNDFQKGDIAEGYSVSREKKESFPLTVTSAQKNPTAFYLCASTGEVGANVLTFGAGSRLTVL.

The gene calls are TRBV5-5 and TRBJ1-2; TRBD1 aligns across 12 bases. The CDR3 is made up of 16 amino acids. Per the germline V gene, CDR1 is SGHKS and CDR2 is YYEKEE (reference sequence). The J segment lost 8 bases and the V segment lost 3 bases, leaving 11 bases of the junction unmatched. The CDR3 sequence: CASSYGTGGIFGGYTF. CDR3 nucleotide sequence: TGTGCCAGCAGCTACGGGACAGGGGGCATATTCGGGGGCTACACCTTC.

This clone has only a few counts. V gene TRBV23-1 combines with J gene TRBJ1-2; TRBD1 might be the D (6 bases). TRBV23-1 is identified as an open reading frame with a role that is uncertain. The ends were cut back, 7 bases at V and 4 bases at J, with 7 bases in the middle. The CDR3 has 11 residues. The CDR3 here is CASKTGYGYTF. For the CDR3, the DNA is TGCGCCAGCAAGACAGGCTATGGCTACACCTTC.

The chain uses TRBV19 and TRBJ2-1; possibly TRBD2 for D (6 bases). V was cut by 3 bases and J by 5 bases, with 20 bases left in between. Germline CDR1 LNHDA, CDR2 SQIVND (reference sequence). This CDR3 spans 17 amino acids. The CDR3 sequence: CASSMPEYGSAHNEQFF. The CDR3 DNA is TGTGCCAGTAGTATGCCTGAGTACGGGAGCGCCCACAATGAGCAGTTCTTC. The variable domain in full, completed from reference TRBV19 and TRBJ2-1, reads DGGITQSPKYLFRKEGQNVTLSCEQNLNHDAMYWYRQDPGQGLRLIYYSQIVNDFQKGDIAEGYSVSREKKESFPLTVTSAQKNPTAFYLCASSMPEYGSAHNEQFFGPGTRLTVL.

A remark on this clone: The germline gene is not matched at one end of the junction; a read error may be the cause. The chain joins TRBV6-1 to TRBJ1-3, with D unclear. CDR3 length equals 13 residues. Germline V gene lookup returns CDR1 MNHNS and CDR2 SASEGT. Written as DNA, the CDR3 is TGTGCCAGCAGTGAAGGGCCTGGAGACACCATATATTTT. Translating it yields CASSEGPGDTIYF.